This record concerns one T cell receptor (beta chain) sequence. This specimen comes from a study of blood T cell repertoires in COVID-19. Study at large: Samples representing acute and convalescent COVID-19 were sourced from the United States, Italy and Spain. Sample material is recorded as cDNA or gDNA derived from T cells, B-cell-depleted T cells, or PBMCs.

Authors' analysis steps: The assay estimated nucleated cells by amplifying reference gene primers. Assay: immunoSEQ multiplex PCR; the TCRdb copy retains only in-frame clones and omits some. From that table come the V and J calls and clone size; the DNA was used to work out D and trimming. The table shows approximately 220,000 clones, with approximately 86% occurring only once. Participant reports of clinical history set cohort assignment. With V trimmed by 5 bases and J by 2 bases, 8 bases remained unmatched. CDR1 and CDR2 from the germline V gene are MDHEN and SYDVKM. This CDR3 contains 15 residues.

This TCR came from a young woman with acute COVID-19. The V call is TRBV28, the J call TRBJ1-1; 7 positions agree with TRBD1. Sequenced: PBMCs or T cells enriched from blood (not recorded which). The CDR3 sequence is CASSRLDRDNTEAFF. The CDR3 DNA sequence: TGTGCCAGCAGTAGACTCGACAGGGACAACACTGAAGCTTTCTTT.